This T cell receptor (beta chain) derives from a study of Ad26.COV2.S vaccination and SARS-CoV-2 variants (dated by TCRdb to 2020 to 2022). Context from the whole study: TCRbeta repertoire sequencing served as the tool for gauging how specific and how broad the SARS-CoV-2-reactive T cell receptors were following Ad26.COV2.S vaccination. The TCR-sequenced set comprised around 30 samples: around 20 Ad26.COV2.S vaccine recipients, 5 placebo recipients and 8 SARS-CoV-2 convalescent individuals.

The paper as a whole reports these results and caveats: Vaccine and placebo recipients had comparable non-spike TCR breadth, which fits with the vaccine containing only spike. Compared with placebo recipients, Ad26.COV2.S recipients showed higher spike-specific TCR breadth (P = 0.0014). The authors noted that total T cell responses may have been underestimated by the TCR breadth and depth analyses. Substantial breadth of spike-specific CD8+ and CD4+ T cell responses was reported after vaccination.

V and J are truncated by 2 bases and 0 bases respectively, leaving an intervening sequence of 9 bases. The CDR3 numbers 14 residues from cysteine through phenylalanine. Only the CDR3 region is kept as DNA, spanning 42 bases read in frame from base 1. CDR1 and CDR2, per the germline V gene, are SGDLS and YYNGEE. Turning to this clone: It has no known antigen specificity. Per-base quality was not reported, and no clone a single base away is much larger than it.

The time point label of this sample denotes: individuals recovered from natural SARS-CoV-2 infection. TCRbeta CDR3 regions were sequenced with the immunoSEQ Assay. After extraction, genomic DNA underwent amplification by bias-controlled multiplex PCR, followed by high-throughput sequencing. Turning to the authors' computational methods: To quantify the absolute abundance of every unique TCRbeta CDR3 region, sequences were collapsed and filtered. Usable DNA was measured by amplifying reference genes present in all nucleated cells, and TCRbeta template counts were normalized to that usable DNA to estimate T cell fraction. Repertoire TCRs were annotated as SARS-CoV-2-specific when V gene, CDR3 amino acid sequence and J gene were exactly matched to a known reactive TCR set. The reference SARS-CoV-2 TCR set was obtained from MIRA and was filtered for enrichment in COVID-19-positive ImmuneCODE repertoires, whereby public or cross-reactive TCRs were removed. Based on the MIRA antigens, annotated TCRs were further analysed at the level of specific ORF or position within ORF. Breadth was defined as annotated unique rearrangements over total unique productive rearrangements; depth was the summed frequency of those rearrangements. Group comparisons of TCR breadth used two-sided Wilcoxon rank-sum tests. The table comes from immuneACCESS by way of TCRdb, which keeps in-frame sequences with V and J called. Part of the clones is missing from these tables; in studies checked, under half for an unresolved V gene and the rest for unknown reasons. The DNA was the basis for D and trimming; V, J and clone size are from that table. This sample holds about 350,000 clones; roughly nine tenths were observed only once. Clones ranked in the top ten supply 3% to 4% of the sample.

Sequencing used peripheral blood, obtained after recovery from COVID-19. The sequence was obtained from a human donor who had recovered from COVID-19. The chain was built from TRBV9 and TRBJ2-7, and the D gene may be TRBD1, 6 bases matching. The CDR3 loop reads CASSVGHGSYEQYF. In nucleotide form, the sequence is TGTGCCAGCAGCGTGGGACACGGCTCCTACGAGCAGTACTTC. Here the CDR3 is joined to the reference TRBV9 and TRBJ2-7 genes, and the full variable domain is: DSGVTQTPKHLITATGQRVTLRCSPRSGDLSVYWYQQSLDQGLQFLIQYYNGEERAKGNILERFSAQQFPDLHSELNLSSLELGDSALYFCASSVGHGSYEQYFGPGTRLTVT.